The 19 T cell receptor beta chains below were found in one sample sequenced in a study of cytomegalovirus exposure and HLA in healthy donors. PCR used 60 Vbeta primers and 13 Jbeta primers. The data were produced by immunoSEQ multiplex PCR, yet TCRdb's version contains in-frame clones alone and is incomplete. This sample lists fewer than 85,000 clones; its ten largest clones have over 4%. Sequenced input: PBMCs. The receptors originated from a woman between 40 and 55 years old in good health and CMV-seropositive.

The V gene is TRBV6-5, the J gene TRBJ1-1; D remains unclear. Trimming pared 6 bases from V and 1 base from J, leaving 6 bases between. The CDR3 is 12 amino acids. Germline values: CDR1 MNHEY, CDR2 SVGAGI. As DNA, the CDR3 is TGTGCCAGCAGGGGAGAGAACACTGAAGCTTTCTTT. This translates into CASRGENTEAFF.

Comment on this clone: An end of the junction differs from the germline gene, which may be a read error. The chain couples TRBV25-1 to TRBJ1-2; TRBD1 is a possible D gene (6 bases). The germline CDR1 and CDR2 sequences are MGHDK and SYGVNS. This CDR3 spans 11 amino acids. The CDR3 reads CASRDSYGYTF. In DNA, the CDR3 is TGTGCCAGCAGGGACAGCTATGGCTACACTTTC.

A remark on this clone: One end of the junction fails to match germline, which may point to a read error. The chain joins TRBV13 to TRBJ2-2; 9 nucleotides agree with TRBD2. Germline V gene sequence: CDR1 PRHDT, CDR2 FYEKMQ (reference sequence). The CDR3 has 16 residues. CDR3 loop: CASSPLGSGGTGGLFF. The CDR3 DNA sequence: TGTGCCAGCAGCCCATTGGGTAGCGGGGGCACCGGGGGGCTGTTTTTT.

CDR3 nucleotides: TGCGCCAGCAGCTTGTCCGCGGAGGGTGAAAAACTGTTTTTT. This encodes CASSLSAEGEKLFF. The chain links TRBV5-1 to TRBJ1-4, with no clear D. CDR3 size: 14 residues. Germline CDR1 and CDR2: SGHRS and YFSETQ. Trimming shortened V by 1 base and J by 7 bases, and 11 bases separated the two germline ends.

This chain connects TRBV6-5 to TRBJ1-5; 7 nucleotides align to TRBD1. The CDR3 is 15 residues long. The germline V gene has CDR1 MNHEY and CDR2 SVGAGI. V was pared by 6 bases and J by 3 bases, with 8 bases of the junction left unmatched. CDR3 nucleotides: TGTGCCAGCAGGAACGACAGGGACCTCAATCAGCCCCAGCATTTT. Protein: CASRNDRDLNQPQHF.

The V call is TRBV29-1, the J call TRBJ2-7; 8 positions match TRBD1. The germline gives CDR1 SQVTM, CDR2 ANQGSEA. The CDR3 is 12 amino acids. Trimming took 4 bases from V and 3 from J; bases not matched to a gene: 2. This CDR3 reads CSVGRGRYEQYF. In DNA form, the CDR3 reads TGCAGCGTTGGCAGGGGGCGCTACGAGCAGTACTTC.

This chain connects TRBV6-1 to TRBJ1-2, with 7 bases aligning to TRBD1. Germline trimming cut 6 bases from V and 4 bases from J; bases unmatched to any gene: 5. Germline V gene data show CDR1 as MNHNS and CDR2 as SASEGT. There are 13 residues in the CDR3. CDR3 bases: TGTGCCAGCAGAGTCGACAGGGCCTATGGCTACACCTTC. Translated: CASRVDRAYGYTF.

V usage is TRBV20-1 and J usage is TRBJ1-2, with no clear D. The CDR3 length is 11 residues. Trimming stripped 0 bases from V and 8 bases from J, with 7 bases between. Germline assignment: CDR1 DFQATT and CDR2 SNEGSKA (reference sequence). CDR3 loop: CSARDPRGYTF. In nucleotides, the CDR3 is TGCAGTGCTAGAGATCCCAGGGGCTACACCTTC.

This rearrangement joins TRBV5-1 to TRBJ2-1, with 11 bases aligning to TRBD1. The germline V gene encodes CDR1 SGHRS and CDR2 YFSETQ. The CDR3 loop spans 16 amino acids. J lost 8 bases, V lost 4 bases, and 11 bases had no gene match. The CDR3 reads CASSLLGQGGSYEQFF. The CDR3 DNA reads as TGCGCCAGCAGCCTGCTGGGACAGGGGGGATCGTATGAGCAGTTCTTC.

This chain uses TRBV29-1 with TRBJ2-5; D perhaps matches TRBD2 (6 bases). Germline loops: CDR1 SQVTM, CDR2 ANQGSEA. The V end lost 5 bases, the J end lost 6 bases, and 13 bases lay between the germline ends. This CDR3 spans 12 amino acids. CDR3 region: CSVPMGRKTQYF. The CDR3 nucleotides are TGCAGCGTTCCAATGGGGAGGAAGACCCAGTACTTC.

The chain employs TRBV6-5 and TRBJ1-2, with TRBD1 matching 7 bases. The CDR3 has 15 amino acids. Germline lookup yields CDR1 MNHEY and CDR2 SVGAGI. After removal of 5 bases from V and 0 bases from J, the junction contained 6 bases not matched to a gene. CDR3 sequence: CASSPTGAANYGYTF. The CDR3 DNA reads as TGTGCCAGCAGTCCTACAGGGGCAGCTAACTATGGCTACACCTTC.

The chain carries TRBV5-1 and TRBJ2-3; 13 bases agree with TRBD2. The ends lost 4 bases at V and 8 bases at J; junction bases unmatched: 13. The CDR3 has 17 residues. Germline V lookup: CDR1 SGHRS, CDR2 YFSETQ. This CDR3 reads CASSPGGLAGVDGTQYF. Written as DNA, the CDR3 is TGCGCCAGCAGCCCCGGAGGACTAGCGGGAGTGGATGGTACGCAGTATTTT.

This CDR3 is CASSEREGSEAFF. Written as DNA, the CDR3 is TGCGCCAGCAGTGAACGCGAGGGATCTGAAGCTTTCTTT. The chain joins TRBV10-1 to TRBJ1-1, with D unclear. The CDR3 runs 13 residues. Germline lookup yields CDR1 WNHNN and CDR2 SYGVQD (reference sequence). The V end lost 3 bases, the J end lost 6 bases, and 11 bases lay between the germline ends.

The chain's CDR3 is CASSFGTGQETQYF. CDR3 nucleotides: TGTGCCAGCTCATTCGGGACAGGGCAAGAGACCCAGTACTTC. The gene calls are TRBV18 and TRBJ2-5; 9 bases map to TRBD1. The CDR3 extends over 14 amino acids. V lost 5 bases and J lost 2; bases outside the gene matches: 3. Looked up from germline, CDR1 is KGHSH and CDR2 is LQKENI.

The rearrangement uses TRBV9 and TRBJ2-5, with D possibly TRBD2 on 5 matching bases. Germline assignment: CDR1 SGDLS and CDR2 YYNGEE. The CDR3 is 16 residues long. V was cut by 0 bases and J by 5 bases, with 17 bases left in between. This chain's CDR3 is CASSVDAGDSGETQYF. The CDR3 region has the DNA TGTGCCAGCAGCGTAGACGCGGGCGATTCCGGGGAGACCCAGTACTTC.

This rearrangement joins TRBV27 to TRBJ1-1; D gene ambiguous. V was pared by 2 bases and J by 1 base, with 5 bases between. This CDR3 comprises 13 residues. Per germline, CDR1 MNHEY and CDR2 SMNVEV (reference sequence). For the CDR3, the DNA is TGTGCCAGCAGTTTAGACAAGAACACTGAAGCTTTCTTT. Translating it yields CASSLDKNTEAFF.

About this clone itself: Mismatch with germline at one junction end may stem from a read error. This CDR3 is also generated by other DNA sequences in the sample. The V and J genes are TRBV7-9 and TRBJ2-7, with 7 bases lining up with TRBD1. Germline assignment: CDR1 SEHNR and CDR2 FQNEAQ (reference sequence). This CDR3 is 13 amino acids long. The CDR3 sequence: CASSLGQLYEQYF. In DNA, the CDR3 is TGTGCCAGTAGCTTGGGACAGCTCTACGAGCAGTACTTC.

DNA for the CDR3: TGTGCCTGGAGTGTAGTTATTCAGGGCGGGACGAGCACAGATACGCAGTATTTT. Its translation is CAWSVVIQGGTSTDTQYF. The J gene is TRBJ2-3, the V gene TRBV30, with D possibly matching TRBD2 (6 bases). Germline CDR1 GTSNPN, CDR2 SVGIG (reference sequence). Trimming shortened V by 0 bases and J by 0 bases, and 19 bases separated the two germline ends. The CDR3 consists of 18 residues.

This chain uses TRBV6-5 with TRBJ2-5, with 14 bases aligning to TRBD2. The CDR3 is made up of 16 amino acids. Germline V gene sequence: CDR1 MNHEY, CDR2 SVGAGI. The trim removed 4 bases at V and 2 bases at J, leaving 3 bases unmatched. CDR3 DNA sequence: TGTGCCAGCAGTTTAGGGACTAGCGGGGGACAAGAGACCCAGTACTTC. Its protein is CASSLGTSGGQETQYF.